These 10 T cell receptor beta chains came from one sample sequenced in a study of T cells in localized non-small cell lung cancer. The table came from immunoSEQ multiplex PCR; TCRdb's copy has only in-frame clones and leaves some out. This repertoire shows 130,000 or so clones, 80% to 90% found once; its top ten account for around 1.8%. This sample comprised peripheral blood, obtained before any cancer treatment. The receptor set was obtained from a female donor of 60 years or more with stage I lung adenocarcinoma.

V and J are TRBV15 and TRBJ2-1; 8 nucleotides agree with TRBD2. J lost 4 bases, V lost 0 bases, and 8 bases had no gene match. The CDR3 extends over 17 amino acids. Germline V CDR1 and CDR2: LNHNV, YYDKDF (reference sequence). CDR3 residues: CATSRDVAGGTYNEQFF. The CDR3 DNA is TGTGCCACCAGCAGAGACGTCGCGGGAGGAACTTACAATGAGCAGTTCTTC.

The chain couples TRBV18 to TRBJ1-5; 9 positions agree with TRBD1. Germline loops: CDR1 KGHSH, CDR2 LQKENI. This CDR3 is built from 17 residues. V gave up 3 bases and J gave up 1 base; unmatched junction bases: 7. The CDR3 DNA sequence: TGTGCCAGCTCACCGCTTAGGACAGGGGTGAGCAATCAGCCCCAGCATTTT. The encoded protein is CASSPLRTGVSNQPQHF.

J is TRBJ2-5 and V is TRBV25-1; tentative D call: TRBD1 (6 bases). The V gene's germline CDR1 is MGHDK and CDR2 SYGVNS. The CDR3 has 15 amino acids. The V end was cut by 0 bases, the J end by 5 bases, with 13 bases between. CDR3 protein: CASSEYQGSRETQYF. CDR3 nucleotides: TGTGCCAGCAGTGAATATCAGGGGTCTAGGGAGACCCAGTACTTC.

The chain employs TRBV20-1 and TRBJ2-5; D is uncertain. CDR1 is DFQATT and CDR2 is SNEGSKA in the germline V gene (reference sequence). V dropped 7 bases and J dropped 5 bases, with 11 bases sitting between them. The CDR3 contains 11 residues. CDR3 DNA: TGCAGTGTTCAGCCGGTGGAGACCCAGTACTTC. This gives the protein CSVQPVETQYF.

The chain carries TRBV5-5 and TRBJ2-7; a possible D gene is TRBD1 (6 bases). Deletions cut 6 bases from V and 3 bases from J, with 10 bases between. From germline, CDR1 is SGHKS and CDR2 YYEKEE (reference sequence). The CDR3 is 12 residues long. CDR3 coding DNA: TGTGCCAGCACTCGGACAGACTACGAGCAGTACTTC. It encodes CASTRTDYEQYF.

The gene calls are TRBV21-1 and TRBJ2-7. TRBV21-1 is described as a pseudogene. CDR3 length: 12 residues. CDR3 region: CASSSSPYEQYF. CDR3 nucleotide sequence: TGTGCCAGCAGCTCCTCGCCGTACGAGCAGTACTTC.

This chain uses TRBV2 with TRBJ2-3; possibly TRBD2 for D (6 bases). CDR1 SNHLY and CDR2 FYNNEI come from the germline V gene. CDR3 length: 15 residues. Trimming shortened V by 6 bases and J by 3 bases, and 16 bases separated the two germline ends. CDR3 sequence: CASRGLAKGTDTQYF. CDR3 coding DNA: TGTGCCAGCAGGGGTCTAGCGAAAGGTACAGATACGCAGTATTTT.

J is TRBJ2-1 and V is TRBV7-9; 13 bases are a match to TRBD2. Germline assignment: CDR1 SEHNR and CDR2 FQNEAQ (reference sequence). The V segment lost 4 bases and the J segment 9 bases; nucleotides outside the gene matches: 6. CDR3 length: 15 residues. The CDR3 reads CASSYRTSGSGEQFF. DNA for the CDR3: TGTGCCAGCAGCTATCGGACTAGCGGGAGTGGTGAGCAGTTCTTC. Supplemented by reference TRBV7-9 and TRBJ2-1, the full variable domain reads DTGVSQNPRHKITKRGQNVTFRCDPISEHNRLYWYRQTLGQGPEFLTYFQNEAQLEKSRLLSDRFSAERPKGSFSTLEIQRTEQGDSAMYLCASSYRTSGSGEQFFGPGTRLTVL.

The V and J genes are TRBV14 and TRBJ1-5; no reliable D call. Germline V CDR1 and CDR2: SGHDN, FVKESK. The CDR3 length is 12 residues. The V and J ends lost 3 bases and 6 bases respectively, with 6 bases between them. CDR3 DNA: TGTGCCAGCAGCCAGGGAACTCAGCCCCAGCATTTT. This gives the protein CASSQGTQPQHF. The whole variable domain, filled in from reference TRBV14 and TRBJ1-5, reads EAGVTQFPSHSVIEKGQTVTLRCDPISGHDNLYWYRRVMGKEIKFLLHFVKESKQDESGMPNNRFLAERTGGTYSTLKVQPAELEDSGVYFCASSQGTQPQHFGDGTRLSIL.

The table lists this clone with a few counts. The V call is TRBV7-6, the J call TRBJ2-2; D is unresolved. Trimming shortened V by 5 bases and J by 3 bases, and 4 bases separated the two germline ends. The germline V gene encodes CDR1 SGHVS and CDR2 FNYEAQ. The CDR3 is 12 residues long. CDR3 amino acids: CASSHYTGELFF. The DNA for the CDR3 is TGTGCCAGCAGCCATTACACCGGGGAGCTGTTTTTT.